What follows describes a single T cell receptor (beta chain). No antigen is known for it. Base qualities are not recorded, but no much larger clone differs from it by a single base. The V end gives up 1 base and the J end 4 bases, leaving 8 bases in the junction not matched to a gene. The germline V gene (reference sequence) gives CDR1 as LNHDA and CDR2 as SQIVND. The CDR3 spans 17 residues, from the cysteine through the phenylalanine. The entry retains the CDR3 DNA only, 51 bases that are in frame from base 1. These data belong to a study of blood T cell repertoires in COVID-19 (TCRdb year 2020). Study-level background: Samples covering the acute and convalescent phases of COVID-19 were provided by collaborators in the United States, Italy and Spain. The material from the prospective study consisted of cDNA or gDNA derived from T cells, B-cell-depleted T cells, or PBMCs. Deeply sampled blood TCRbeta repertoires from subjects exposed to, actively infected with, or recovered from COVID-19 were included in the dataset. The repertoires were made available in a free public database intended to serve as a resource for research on the immune response to SARS-CoV-2. Samples came from the ongoing ImmuneRACE study (first 160 participants) plus 1,254 subjects from 6 global collaborators. Nearly every sample came with metadata listing a de-identified subject ID, COVID-19 status, age in years and sex. Where available, HLA class I and class II types were taken from metadata supplied by the sample provider and were not determined by assay-based typing. Here is what the overall study found, with its caveats: The quantity of clinical and demographic metadata differed by source and by participant and was supplied without curation.

TCRbeta CDR3 regions were amplified from genomic DNA using the immunoSEQ Assay, a bias-controlled multiplex PCR. The study's processing was this. Nucleated cell counts per sample were estimated from amplification of reference gene primers within the assay. Sequence reads were collapsed and filtered to measure the absolute abundance of every unique TCRbeta CDR3 rearrangement. For each sample, productive Simpson clonality was calculated as the square root of Simpson's diversity index over productive rearrangements. As stored in TCRdb, this immuneACCESS dataset retains in-frame rearrangements with V and J assigned. A fraction of the clones does not appear; measured against another copy, unresolved V genes explain less than half of the discrepancy, and the remainder lacks a known reason. The DNA was the basis for D and trimming; V, J and clone size are from that table. Across this sample there are around 190,000 clones, with 88% seen only once. In total, the top ten clones hold under 2% of the sample.

Whole blood was collected in K2EDTA tubes by collaborating institutions according to the institutions' own protocols. Collaborator samples were shipped for TCRbeta analysis as frozen whole blood, isolated PBMCs, or DNA extracted from either sample type. This receptor chain uses TRBV19 and TRBJ2-3, and TRBD2 matches 10 of the central bases. The clonotype comes from a man aged 18 to 30 with active or convalescent COVID-19. Sequencing was carried out using peripheral blood. The CDR3: CASSIVGLAGASDTQYF. Here is the DNA: TGTGCCAGTAGTATAGTTGGCCTAGCGGGAGCCTCAGATACGCAGTATTTT. With all but the CDR3 taken from the reference TRBV19 and TRBJ2-3 genes, the full variable domain is: DGGITQSPKYLFRKEGQNVTLSCEQNLNHDAMYWYRQDPGQGLRLIYYSQIVNDFQKGDIAEGYSVSREKKESFPLTVTSAQKNPTAFYLCASSIVGLAGASDTQYFGPGTRLTVL.